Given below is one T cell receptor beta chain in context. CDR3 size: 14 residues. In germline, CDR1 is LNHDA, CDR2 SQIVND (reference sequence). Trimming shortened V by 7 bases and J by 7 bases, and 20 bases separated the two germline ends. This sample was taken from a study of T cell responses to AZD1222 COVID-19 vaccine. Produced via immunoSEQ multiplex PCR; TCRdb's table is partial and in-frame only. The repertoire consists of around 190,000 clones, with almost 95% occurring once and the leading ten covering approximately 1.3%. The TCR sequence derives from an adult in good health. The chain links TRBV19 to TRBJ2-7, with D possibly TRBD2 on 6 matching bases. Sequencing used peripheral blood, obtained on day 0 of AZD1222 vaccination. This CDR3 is CASTMGGILGEQYF. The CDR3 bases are TGTGCCAGTACTATGGGCGGGATCCTGGGGGAGCAGTACTTC.